The sequence of this T cell receptor (beta chain) was determined in a study of cytomegalovirus exposure and HLA in healthy donors (dated by TCRdb to 2016 to 2017). Regarding the research as a whole: A later analysis indicated that the 130 or so validation repertoires were generated on the platform also employed for the 666 repertoires of the first cohort. The aim of the study was to test whether cataloging public T cell receptors could identify signatures of past pathogen exposure. Besides the first cohort of 550 to 750 subjects, a separate validation cohort made up of 120 or so different subjects was used. To predict cytomegalovirus infection status, the study combined high-throughput TCR immunosequencing, statistical association of individual TCRs with disease status, and machine learning. What the authors observed across the whole study: The study gave a list of 150 to 200 TCR beta chains associated with cytomegalovirus. A later analysis had no HLA typing for the validation cohort, so co-occurrence there was scored across all 120 or so repertoires. Across donors, most TCR sequences were observed very rarely, whereas some public TCRs were present in many individuals. The authors suggested that the approach could potentially be extended to other disease states and immunological phenotypes. In vitro tests confirmed that three of the cytomegalovirus-associated TCR beta chains recognize cytomegalovirus antigens. Of the cluster scores, roughly 93% were above 0 in a later analysis, which found that TCRs clustered in the first cohort also tended to co-occur in the 90 to 150 validation repertoires. Cytomegalovirus status was reported to be diagnosed by the classifier with high specificity and sensitivity in both the original and validation cohorts.

For CDR1 and CDR2, the germline V gene lists SGDLS and YYNGEE. Unmatched junction bases come to 11, with V trimmed by 4 bases and J by 5 bases. From the cysteine up to the phenylalanine, the CDR3 has a length of 15 residues. Only the CDR3 region is kept as DNA, spanning 45 bases read in frame from base 1. Library preparation used the immunoSEQ multiplex PCR assay. The authors' analysis ran thus. To diagnose cytomegalovirus status from the catalog of TCR beta chain sequences, a statistical classification framework was built. TCRdb re-hosts the immuneACCESS table, in-frame sequences only. Its copies lack some clones; in the studies checked, an unresolved V gene accounts for under half of them, and the cause for the rest is not known. Clone size and the V and J calls come from that table; the DNA yielded D and trimming. In this sample the table shows approximately 140,000 clones, 86% of which occur a single time. The ten largest make up about 2.8% of the sample.

Donors formed part of the validation cohort, which comprised about 130 subjects and was distinct from the first cohort of fewer than 750 subjects. As concerns this clone: Its antigen is still unknown. There are no base qualities to consult, and no much larger clone falls within one base.

This sequence was found in a young man in good health and CMV-seronegative. Sequencing was carried out using PBMCs. In this chain, TRBV9 is recombined with TRBJ2-5; TRBD1 lines up with 7 middle nucleotides. The DNA sequence is as follows: TGTGCCAGCAGCCAGACAGGGAGTACAGGGGAGACCCAGTACTTC. Translated, this gives CASSQTGSTGETQYF.